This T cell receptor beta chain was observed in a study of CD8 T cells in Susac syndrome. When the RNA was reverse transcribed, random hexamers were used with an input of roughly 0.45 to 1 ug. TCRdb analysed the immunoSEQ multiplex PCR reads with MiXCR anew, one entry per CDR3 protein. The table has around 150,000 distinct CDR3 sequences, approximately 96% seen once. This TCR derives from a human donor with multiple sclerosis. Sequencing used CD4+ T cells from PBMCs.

The DNA of the CDR3 is TGTGCCACCAGCGAGGGACTGCATCAGCCCCAGCATTTT. It is translated as CATSEGLHQPQHF. J is TRBJ1-5 and V is TRBV15; possibly TRBD1 for D (5 bases). Germline V lookup: CDR1 LNHNV, CDR2 YYDKDF (reference sequence). This CDR3 comprises 13 residues. With 5 bases removed from V and 5 bases from J, the gap between germline ends came to 10 bases. Based on the CDR3 plus reference TRBV15 and TRBJ1-5, the full variable domain is DAMVIQNPRYQVTQFGKPVTLSCSQTLNHNVMYWYQQKSSQAPKLLFHYYDKDFNNEADTPDNFQSRRPNTSFCFLDIRSPGLGDTAMYLCATSEGLHQPQHFGDGTRLSIL.